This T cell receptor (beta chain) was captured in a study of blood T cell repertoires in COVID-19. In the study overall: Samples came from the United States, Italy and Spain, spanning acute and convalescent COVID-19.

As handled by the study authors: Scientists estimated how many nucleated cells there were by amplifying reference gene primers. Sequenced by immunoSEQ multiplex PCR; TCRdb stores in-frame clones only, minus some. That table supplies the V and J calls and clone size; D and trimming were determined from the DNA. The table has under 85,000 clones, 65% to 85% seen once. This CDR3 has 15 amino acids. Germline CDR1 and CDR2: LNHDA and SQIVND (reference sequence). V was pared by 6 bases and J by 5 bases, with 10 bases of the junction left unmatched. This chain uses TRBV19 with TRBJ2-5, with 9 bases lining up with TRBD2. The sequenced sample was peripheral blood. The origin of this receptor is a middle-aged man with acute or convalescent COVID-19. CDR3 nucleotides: TGTGCCAGTAGCGGCGGGAGGGCCTCCGGGGAGACCCAGTACTTC. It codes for CASSGGRASGETQYF.